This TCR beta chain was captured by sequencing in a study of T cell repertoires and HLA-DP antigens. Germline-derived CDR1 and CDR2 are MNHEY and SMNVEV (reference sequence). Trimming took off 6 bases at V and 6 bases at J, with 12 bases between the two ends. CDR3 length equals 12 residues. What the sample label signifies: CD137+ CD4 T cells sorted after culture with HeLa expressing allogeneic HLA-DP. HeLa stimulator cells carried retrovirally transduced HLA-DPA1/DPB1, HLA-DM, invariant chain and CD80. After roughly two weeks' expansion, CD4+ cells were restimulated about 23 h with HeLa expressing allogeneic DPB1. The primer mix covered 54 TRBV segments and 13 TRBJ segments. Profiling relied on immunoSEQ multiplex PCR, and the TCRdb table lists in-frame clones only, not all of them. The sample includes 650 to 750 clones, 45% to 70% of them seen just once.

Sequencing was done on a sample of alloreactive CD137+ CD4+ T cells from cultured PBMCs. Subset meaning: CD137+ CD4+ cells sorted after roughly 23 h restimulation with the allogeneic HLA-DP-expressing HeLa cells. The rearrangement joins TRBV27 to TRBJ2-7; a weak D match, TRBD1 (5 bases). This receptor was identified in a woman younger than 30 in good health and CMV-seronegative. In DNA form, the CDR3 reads TGTGCCAGCAGCCCTCGAACAGGCGAGCAGTACTTC. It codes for CASSPRTGEQYF.